This T cell receptor (beta chain) came from a study of shared clonotypes between healthy human individuals. Across the study: Every donor yielded three CD4 naive, three CD4 memory, two CD8 naive and one CD8 memory plate. Study results and caveats: Clonotypes that were shared across a handful of donors made up approximately 5% of naive CD4 clonotypes. Non-shared clonotypes displayed generation probabilities falling below those of clonotypes present in all four donors. Larger estimated richness was generally recorded for naive subsets relative to memory subsets.

The CDR3 extends over 15 amino acids. CDR1 is MDHEN and CDR2 is SYDVKM in the germline V gene. Trimming took 7 bases from V and 4 from J; bases not matched to a gene: 11. Comments on this clone: Its target is not known.

Some clones are missing from TCRdb's copy, which holds only in-frame ones; the method was immunoSEQ multiplex PCR. The sample carries 600,000 to 750,000 clones, 60% to 80% recorded once. Sequenced sample: memory CD4+ T cells sorted from blood. Subset specified: CD45RA-negative fraction. This clonotype was obtained from a woman in her twenties or thirties in good health. This chain uses TRBV28 with TRBJ2-3; 7 bases are shared with TRBD2. This CDR3 is CASITTGGGADTQYF. The CDR3 DNA sequence: TGTGCCAGCATCACCACTGGTGGGGGGGCAGATACGCAGTATTTT. The full variable domain, completed using reference TRBV28 and TRBJ2-3, is DVKVTQSSRYLVKRTGEKVFLECVQDMDHENMFWYRQDPGLGLRLIYFSYDVKMKEKGDIPEGYSVSREKKERFSLILESASTNQTSMYLCASITTGGGADTQYFGPGTRLTVL.